This is a list of T cell receptor beta chains from one sample in a study of shared T cell receptors in the human thymus. Generated by immunoSEQ multiplex PCR, the TCRdb table keeps only in-frame clones and is missing some. The data show about 660,000 clones, around nine tenths seen once. In addition, the sample was reused for a study of human thymus T cells.

Sequencing input: thymocytes. The receptors here all came from a boy in the first two years of life with a congenital heart defect. The conserved cysteine and the conserved F or W are not part of the CDR3 here. The order of the fields is V gene, D gene, J gene, CDR3 protein. A D gene is named only where the DNA matches it firmly.

v_call: TRBV6-9; d_call: -; j_call: TRBJ2-1; cdr3_aa: ASIYKGVAEAYNEQF
v_call: TRBV19; d_call: -; j_call: TRBJ1-2; cdr3_aa: ASSIAPRGPLYYGYT
v_call: TRBV15; d_call: -; j_call: TRBJ2-7; cdr3_aa: ATSRGYSPEYEQY
v_call: TRBV14; d_call: TRBD2; j_call: TRBJ2-2; cdr3_aa: ASSQGLAGGFTGELF
v_call: TRBV4-2; d_call: TRBD1; j_call: TRBJ1-2; cdr3_aa: ASSQGTEDINYGYT
v_call: TRBV19; d_call: -; j_call: TRBJ2-3; cdr3_aa: ATGRNTQY
v_call: TRBV10-2; d_call: -; j_call: TRBJ1-2; cdr3_aa: ASSWFPDRTFNYGYT
v_call: TRBV21-1; d_call: -; j_call: TRBJ1-1; cdr3_aa: ASSKVPGGGSEAF
v_call: TRBV12-5; d_call: -; j_call: TRBJ2-2; cdr3_aa: ASGIQAGRFGGELF
v_call: TRBV14; d_call: -; j_call: TRBJ1-3; cdr3_aa: ASSQERPGLREGNTIY
v_call: TRBV11-3; d_call: TRBD2; j_call: TRBJ2-7; cdr3_aa: ASSLGLAGVEGVTYEQY
v_call: TRBV9; d_call: -; j_call: TRBJ2-5; cdr3_aa: ASSPGEETQY
v_call: TRBV19; d_call: TRBD2; j_call: TRBJ2-1; cdr3_aa: ASSAGLAELEQF
v_call: TRBV4-1; d_call: TRBD2; j_call: TRBJ2-2; cdr3_aa: ASSPGLAGVRTGELF
v_call: TRBV4-3; d_call: TRBD2; j_call: TRBJ2-5; cdr3_aa: ASSQRTSGTQY
v_call: TRBV4-3; d_call: TRBD2; j_call: TRBJ2-5; cdr3_aa: ASSIYPLASGKETQY
v_call: TRBV10-2; d_call: -; j_call: TRBJ2-3; cdr3_aa: ASRGQPAAADTQY
v_call: TRBV7-9; d_call: -; j_call: TRBJ2-7; cdr3_aa: ASSSPVPLLNEQY
v_call: TRBV5-4; d_call: -; j_call: TRBJ2-7; cdr3_aa: ASSSSHEQY
v_call: TRBV5-1; d_call: TRBD1; j_call: TRBJ2-6; cdr3_aa: ASSLPTRDRGPGANVLT
v_call: TRBV12-5; d_call: -; j_call: TRBJ1-4; cdr3_aa: ASTTGKPWATNEKLF
v_call: TRBV27; d_call: TRBD1; j_call: TRBJ1-3; cdr3_aa: ASSLRSGQGASGNTIY
v_call: TRBV7-6; d_call: -; j_call: TRBJ2-7; cdr3_aa: ASSLGSGEQY
v_call: TRBV7-2; d_call: TRBD2; j_call: TRBJ2-1; cdr3_aa: ASSSGLAGYNEQF
v_call: TRBV5-4; d_call: TRBD1; j_call: TRBJ1-3; cdr3_aa: ASSFTTGTGSSGNTIY
v_call: TRBV6-6; d_call: -; j_call: TRBJ2-1; cdr3_aa: ASSYSRDSEQF
v_call: TRBV18; d_call: TRBD1; j_call: TRBJ1-4; cdr3_aa: ASSLTGGESPTNEKLF
v_call: TRBV5-6; d_call: -; j_call: TRBJ1-5; cdr3_aa: ASSSAQHQPQH